This TCR beta chain was profiled in a study of control samples from healthy donors and cancer patients. The CDR3 has 17 residues. The trim removed 4 bases at V and 6 bases at J, leaving 12 bases unmatched. CDR1 and CDR2 (germline): SNHLY, FYNNEI. The method was immunoSEQ multiplex PCR; TCRdb's version includes in-frame clones alone and lacks a portion of them. The data contain 150,000 to 200,000 clones, around 90% of them seen just once; the ten biggest clones take up just over 2%. The clonotype comes from a woman between 35 and 50 years old in good health. The sequencing sample was made of blood. This chain uses TRBV2 with TRBJ1-1, with 12 positions matching TRBD1. CDR3 DNA: TGTGCCAGCAGTGTCACCTCGTGGGGACAGGGGGCTTCTGAAGCTTTCTTT. Translating gives CASSVTSWGQGASEAFF.